This T cell receptor beta chain came from a study of blood T cell repertoires in COVID-19. There are 15 residues in the CDR3. With 5 bases clipped from V and 2 bases from J, the junction kept 5 bases outside the gene matches. CDR1 SEHNR and CDR2 FQNEAQ come from the germline V gene (reference sequence). TCRdb keeps only in-frame clones here, not all; method: immunoSEQ multiplex PCR. The sample carries 55,000 to 80,000 clones, approximately 80% recorded once. The chain links TRBV7-9 to TRBJ2-1, with TRBD2 matching over 8 bases. The receptor was derived from an older man with active COVID-19. What was sequenced was peripheral blood. The CDR3 DNA is TGTGCCAGCAGCCCGGGGGGGGGACCCTACAATGAGCAGTTCTTC. It codes for CASSPGGGPYNEQFF.